This T cell receptor (beta chain) appears in the sequencing data of a study of blood T cell repertoires in COVID-19. The wider study: COVID-19 samples, acute and convalescent, were from the United States, Italy and Spain. PBMCs, B-cell-depleted T cells, or T cells provided the cDNA or gDNA that made up the material.

This CDR3 spans 15 amino acids. The germline gives CDR1 MNHEY, CDR2 SMNVEV (reference sequence). V was pared by 5 bases and J by 1 base, with 9 bases between. In the study's own analysis: Reference gene primer amplification gave nucleated cell count estimates. Sequencing was performed with immunoSEQ multiplex PCR; in TCRdb, only in-frame clones are kept and a portion is missing. V and J calls and clone size are copied from that table; D and trimming were computed from the DNA. The sample records under 60,000 clones, 90% being singletons. This TCR was sampled from a human donor in a cohort sampled during active COVID-19. Sequencing was performed on peripheral blood. The V and J genes are TRBV27 and TRBJ2-6, with D uncertain. CDR3 nucleotides: TGTGCCAGCAGTCCAACTCGATCTGGGGCCAACGTCCTGACTTTC. Amino acids: CASSPTRSGANVLTF.